This T cell receptor (beta chain) was recovered during a study of Ad26.COV2.S vaccination and SARS-CoV-2 variants. Treatment denoted: some 20 received Ad26.COV2.S at low or high dose, single or two shots; five or six received placebo; per-sample allocation not given. Specimen acquisition occurred on day 63 following the initial vaccine or placebo injection. TCRdb's table, derived via immunoSEQ multiplex PCR, lists solely in-frame clones and lacks some. This table has over 450,000 clones, roughly 87% appearing once. The clonotype originates from a person aged 18-65 years who received the Ad26.COV2.S COVID-19 vaccine or a placebo. Sequencing was performed on peripheral blood, taken in a trial of Ad26.COV2.S vaccine versus placebo.

The CDR3 loop is CASSLASGRITDTQYF. CDR3 DNA: TGCGCCAGCAGCCTAGCTAGCGGGAGGATCACAGATACGCAGTATTTT. The rearrangement joins TRBV5-1 to TRBJ2-3; TRBD2 matches 11 bases. V trimming: 4 bases; J trimming: 2 bases; junction bases outside the gene matches: 6. CDR1 is SGHRS, CDR2 YFSETQ, per germline. This CDR3 region has 16 residues.